One sample yielded the 27 T cell receptor beta chains listed below, sequenced in a study of blood T cell repertoires in COVID-19. Libraries were prepared by immunoSEQ multiplex PCR; TCRdb keeps only in-frame clonotypes and omits some of them. Here the sample spans about 310,000 clones, around 87% being singletons. The specimen was peripheral blood. Every receptor here comes from a man between 65 and 85 years old with acute or convalescent COVID-19.

This clone appeared a single time. The J gene is TRBJ2-1, the V gene TRBV12-3 or TRBV12-4; unclear D gene. Trimming stripped 3 bases from V and 7 bases from J, with 10 bases between. There are 13 residues in the CDR3. The CDR3 protein is CASSFRGVNEQFF. In DNA form, the CDR3 reads TGTGCCAGCAGTTTTAGAGGAGTTAATGAGCAGTTCTTC.

This clone appeared once. V usage is TRBV6-5 and J usage is TRBJ1-6; tentative D call: TRBD1 (6 bases). The CDR3 length is 16 residues. CDR1 and CDR2 from the germline V gene are MNHEY and SVGAGI. V was shortened by 2 bases and J by 0 bases, with 8 bases between the two germline ends. The CDR3 DNA sequence: TGTGCCAGCAGTTACGGCAGGGGCTCCTATAATTCACCCCTCCACTTT. Its translation: CASSYGRGSYNSPLHF.

This sequence joins TRBV6-1 and TRBJ2-1; no clear D. Trimming took 4 bases from V and 5 from J, leaving 9 bases between them. Looked up from germline, CDR1 is MNHNS and CDR2 is SASEGT. This CDR3 is 13 amino acids long. Here the CDR3 reads CASSVHSDNEQFF. CDR3 nucleotides: TGTGCCAGCAGTGTGCACAGTGACAATGAGCAGTTCTTC.

CDR3 coding DNA: TGCAGCGTTGTTGGGGACAGGGGGCTGGGCACTGAAGCTTTCTTT. It specifies CSVVGDRGLGTEAFF. This sequence joins TRBV29-1 and TRBJ1-1; TRBD1 matches 12 bases. The V gene's germline CDR1 is SQVTM and CDR2 ANQGSEA. This CDR3 spans 15 amino acids. V shed 4 bases, J shed 4 bases, and the junction held 7 bases outside the gene matches.

The rearrangement links TRBV11-3 to TRBJ2-1; 13 bases fit TRBD2. The V gene's germline CDR1 is SGHNT and CDR2 YENEEA. The CDR3 runs to 16 residues. V shed 3 bases, J shed 9 bases, and the junction held 8 bases outside the gene matches. The CDR3 protein is CASSFGLAGVEGEQFF. The CDR3 DNA sequence: TGTGCCAGCAGCTTTGGACTAGCGGGAGTAGAGGGTGAGCAGTTCTTC. Full variable domain (outside the CDR3, taken from reference TRBV11-3 and TRBJ2-1): EAGVVQSPRYKIIEKKQPVAFWCNPISGHNTLYWYLQNLGQGPELLIRYENEEAVDDSQLPKDRFSAERLKGVDSTLKIQPAELGDSAVYLCASSFGLAGVEGEQFFGPGTRLTVL.

As concerns this clone: The sample carries other DNA sequences with the same CDR3. The genes are TRBV7-9 and TRBJ1-1; no clear D. The CDR3 covers 13 residues. The V end was cut by 1 base, the J end by 5 bases, with 8 bases between. Germline V lookup: CDR1 SEHNR, CDR2 FQNEAQ (reference sequence). CDR3 coding DNA: TGTGCCAGCAGCTTAGAAGGAGGGACTGAAGCTTTCTTT. This sequence encodes CASSLEGGTEAFF.

This chain connects TRBV2 to TRBJ1-5; possibly TRBD1 for D (6 bases). The CDR3 length is 15 residues. The V gene lost 1 base and the J gene lost 3 bases, with 10 bases spanning the gap. Per germline, CDR1 SNHLY and CDR2 FYNNEI. CDR3 sequence (DNA): TGTGCCAGCAGTGAAGGCAGGGGATACAATCAGCCCCAGCATTTT. Translating gives CASSEGRGYNQPQHF.

This chain links TRBV28 with TRBJ1-2, with 8 nucleotides matching TRBD1. Germline CDR1 reads MDHEN; CDR2 reads SYDVKM. Losses at the gene ends were 8 bases for V and 3 bases for J; bases not matched to a gene: 5. The CDR3 totals 13 residues. The CDR3 is CASGQGWYYGYTF. CDR3 nucleotides: TGTGCCAGCGGACAGGGATGGTACTATGGCTACACCTTC.

This chain joins TRBV5-1 and TRBJ2-7, with a tentative D call TRBD1 (5 bases). Trimming cost V 1 base and J 0 bases, with 14 bases left between them. This CDR3 region has 16 residues. The germline V gene encodes CDR1 SGHRS and CDR2 YFSETQ. This CDR3 is CASSLRQTVSSYEQYF. CDR3 coding DNA: TGCGCCAGCAGCTTGAGGCAGACAGTGAGCTCCTACGAGCAGTACTTC. The full variable domain, with the rest looked up from reference TRBV5-1 and TRBJ2-7, is KAGVTQTPRYLIKTRGQQVTLSCSPISGHRSVSWYQQTPGQGLQFLFEYFSETQRNKGNFPGRFSGRQFSNSRSEMNVSTLELGDSALYLCASSLRQTVSSYEQYFGPGTRLTVT.

This rearrangement joins TRBV18 to TRBJ2-5; no reliable D call. Looked up from germline, CDR1 is KGHSH and CDR2 is LQKENI. The CDR3 contains 13 residues. V was trimmed by 6 bases and J by 5 bases, leaving 13 bases between them. CDR3 sequence: CASSLSNVETQYF. The DNA of the CDR3 is TGTGCCAGCTCCCTTTCTAACGTGGAGACCCAGTACTTC. Looking up the rest from reference TRBV18 and TRBJ2-5 gives the full variable domain: NAGVMQNPRHLVRRRGQEARLRCSPMKGHSHVYWYRQLPEEGLKFMVYLQKENIIDESGMPKERFSAEFPKEGPSILRIQQVVRGDSAAYFCASSLSNVETQYFGPGTRLLVL.

The genes are TRBV5-6 and TRBJ2-4, with D perhaps TRBD2 (6 bases). The CDR3 runs to 13 residues. In germline, CDR1 is SGHDT, CDR2 YYEEEE. V lost 3 bases, J lost 7 bases, and 11 bases lay in between. For the CDR3, the DNA is TGTGCCAGCAGCTCGGGAGTAATTAACATTCAGTACTTC. Amino acids: CASSSGVINIQYF.

This sequence joins TRBV6-5 and TRBJ2-7; the match to TRBD1 covers 9 bases. The CDR3 spans 15 residues. V dropped 7 bases and J dropped 7; count of bases not matched to a gene: 14. Germline assignment: CDR1 MNHEY and CDR2 SVGAGI. CDR3 in DNA: TGTGCCAGCAAACTCAACCGGGACAGGGTGCGGGAGCAGTACTTC. Protein: CASKLNRDRVREQYF.

This clone was counted a few times. This chain links TRBV11-3 with TRBJ2-3, with 10 positions matching TRBD1. Unmatched junction bases numbered 2, after V lost 4 bases and J lost 1 base. The germline V gene encodes CDR1 SGHNT and CDR2 YENEEA. This CDR3 has 15 amino acids. In DNA form, the CDR3 reads TGTGCCAGCAGCTCGACAGGGGGCGGCACAGATACGCAGTATTTT. It is translated as CASSSTGGGTDTQYF.

The chain combines TRBV12-3 or TRBV12-4 with TRBJ2-1; D not certain. This CDR3 contains 13 residues. V lost 0 bases to trimming and J lost 9 bases, with 9 bases between them. DNA for the CDR3: TGTGCCAGCAGTTTAGCGAACTGGAGTGAGCAGTTCTTC. Protein: CASSLANWSEQFF.

This clone has only one observation. The chain joins TRBV2 to TRBJ1-1; weak D call: TRBD1 (6 bases). V gave up 1 base and J gave up 1 base, with 10 bases separating them. This CDR3 region has 15 residues. Germline V gene lookup returns CDR1 SNHLY and CDR2 FYNNEI. CDR3 in DNA: TGTGCCAGCAGTGAAGGCAGGACAGCGAACACTGAAGCTTTCTTT. It encodes CASSEGRTANTEAFF.

This clone was found a few times. The chain employs TRBV28 and TRBJ2-6; 7 bases align to TRBD1. From germline, CDR1 is MDHEN and CDR2 SYDVKM. The V gene end was trimmed by 5 bases and the J gene end by 0 bases; junction bases not matched to a gene: 13. The CDR3 sequence is 19 residues long. The CDR3 bases are TGTGCCAGCAGTATTGAACGGGCACAGGGGACCTCTGGGGCCAACGTCCTGACTTTC. This gives the protein CASSIERAQGTSGANVLTF.

This clone was recorded once. The chain links TRBV3-1 (or the pseudogene TRBV3-2) to TRBJ1-4; the match to TRBD1 covers 8 bases. The CDR3 has 19 amino acids. J was trimmed by 0 bases and V by 3 bases; bases with no gene match: 12. In germline, CDR1 is LGHDT, CDR2 YNNKEL (reference sequence). Written as DNA, the CDR3 is TGTGCCAGCAGCCAGGAAATACAGGGGGTAATCGCAACTAATGAAAAACTGTTTTTT. This sequence encodes CASSQEIQGVIATNEKLFF.

The chain is built from TRBV9 and TRBJ2-3, with a tentative D call TRBD2 (6 bases). CDR3 length equals 15 residues. V was cut by 3 bases and J by 1 base, with 12 bases left in between. Per the germline V gene, CDR1 is SGDLS and CDR2 is YYNGEE. The CDR3 DNA follows: TGTGCCAGCAGCGGAGGAGGGCGGGGCACAGATACGCAGTATTTT. Translated: CASSGGGRGTDTQYF.

The chain joins TRBV19 to TRBJ2-7; D might be TRBD2 (7 bases). Germline CDR1 LNHDA, CDR2 SQIVND (reference sequence). There are 13 residues in the CDR3. V was trimmed by 9 bases and J by 4 bases, leaving 16 bases between them. The CDR3: CARGGRTAYEQYF. The CDR3 DNA is TGTGCCAGGGGGGGGCGGACAGCGTACGAGCAGTACTTC.

This clone was seen once. The V and J genes are TRBV7-8 and TRBJ2-1; 8 nucleotides agree with TRBD2. V lost 1 base and J lost 9; bases outside the gene matches: 5. This CDR3 is 14 amino acids long. Germline V CDR1 and CDR2: SGHVS, FQNEAQ. The CDR3 here is CASSLGGLAVEQFF. The CDR3 DNA sequence: TGTGCCAGCAGCTTAGGAGGACTAGCAGTTGAGCAGTTCTTC.

This chain uses TRBV7-2 with TRBJ2-3, with D possibly TRBD2 on 6 matching bases. Germline assignment: CDR1 SGHTA and CDR2 FQGNSA. Trimming removed 2 bases from V and 2 bases from J, with 11 bases in between. The CDR3 extends over 15 amino acids. For the CDR3, the DNA is TGTGCCAGCAGCTTACGCGGGACCTACACAGATACGCAGTATTTT. This codes for CASSLRGTYTDTQYF.

This clone has a count of ten or more. The gene calls are TRBV4-3 and TRBJ1-2, with TRBD1 matching 9 bases. V dropped 4 bases and J dropped 4; count of bases not matched to a gene: 4. Germline CDR1 is LGHNA and CDR2 is YSLEER. This CDR3 contains 14 residues. Here the CDR3 reads CASSPGQGRYGYTF. CDR3 in DNA: TGCGCCAGCAGCCCGGGACAGGGACGCTATGGCTACACCTTC.

V and J are TRBV24-1 and TRBJ2-7; 12 bases are a match to TRBD2. This CDR3 is 18 amino acids long. Germline CDR1 is KGHDR and CDR2 is SFDVKD. The V segment lost 3 bases and the J segment 5 bases; nucleotides outside the gene matches: 13. The CDR3: CATSDAIPGLAGQHEQYF. CDR3 in DNA: TGTGCCACCAGTGATGCCATTCCCGGACTAGCGGGGCAACACGAGCAGTACTTC.

The chain recombines TRBV7-2 with TRBJ2-3; 8 bases are shared with TRBD2. CDR1 and CDR2 (germline): SGHTA, FQGNSA. The CDR3 contains 14 residues. J gave up 5 bases and V 3 bases, and 4 bases lay outside the gene matches. CDR3 DNA: TGTGCCAGCAGCTTTGCGGGGGGAGTAGATACGCAGTATTTT. Amino acid sequence: CASSFAGGVDTQYF.

The J gene is TRBJ1-1, the V gene TRBV11-2, with D unclear. The CDR3 is made up of 12 amino acids. Trimming pared 2 bases from V and 11 bases from J, leaving 12 bases between. Germline V gene lookup returns CDR1 SGHAT and CDR2 FQNNGV. CDR3 residues: CASSLRRAGAFF. The CDR3 DNA sequence: TGTGCCAGCAGCTTAAGGAGGGCTGGGGCTTTCTTT.

The V call is TRBV9, the J call TRBJ1-1, with D tentatively TRBD1 (5 bases). CDR1 SGDLS and CDR2 YYNGEE come from the germline V gene. CDR3 length: 15 amino acids. V was pared by 0 bases and J by 0 bases, with 9 bases between. The CDR3: CASSVETDMNTEAFF. CDR3 in DNA: TGTGCCAGCAGCGTAGAGACAGACATGAACACTGAAGCTTTCTTT.

The chain recombines TRBV6-5 with TRBJ2-3, with TRBD1 identical over 7 bases. The V and J ends lost 7 bases and 2 bases, in that order; junction bases with no gene match: 6. The CDR3 length is 14 residues. Per germline, CDR1 MNHEY and CDR2 SVGAGI. The DNA of the CDR3 is TGTGCCAGCAAGGACAGGACCCACACAGATACGCAGTATTTT. It codes for CASKDRTHTDTQYF.